This entry concerns a single T cell receptor beta chain. The sample is drawn from a study of blood T cell repertoires in COVID-19. Germline trimming cut 6 bases from V and 8 bases from J; bases unmatched to any gene: 8. This CDR3 has 13 amino acids. The protocol was immunoSEQ multiplex PCR, while the TCRdb copy is restricted to in-frame clones and leaves out a portion. Of a few hundred thousand clones in the sample, approximately 81% were seen once. The chain recombines TRBV12-3 or TRBV12-4 with TRBJ1-2, with 8 bases lining up with TRBD1. The specimen was PBMCs or T cells enriched from blood (not recorded which). The origin of this receptor is a woman between 45 and 60 years old who had been exposed to COVID-19. The CDR3 bases are TGTGCCAGCAGCCGCGGGACAGGAGGCGGCTACACCTTC. Its protein product is CASSRGTGGGYTF.